These 7 T cell receptor beta chains share one sample of origin, sequenced in a study of blood T cell repertoires in COVID-19. Profiling relied on immunoSEQ multiplex PCR, and the TCRdb table lists in-frame clones only, not all of them. The table has around 60,000 clones, about 91% seen once. Sequencing input: peripheral blood. Receptors originate from a man aged 55 to 70 with acute or convalescent COVID-19.

The chain joins TRBV11-2 to TRBJ2-1; D not resolved. Germline CDR1 and CDR2: SGHAT and FQNNGV. This CDR3 has 14 amino acids. Trimming took 3 bases from V and 5 from J, leaving 11 bases between them. The CDR3 here is CASSFHRPNNEQFF. The CDR3 DNA sequence: TGTGCCAGCAGCTTCCACAGACCTAACAATGAGCAGTTCTTC.

The chain links TRBV19 to TRBJ1-2, with D hard to call. Germline lookup yields CDR1 LNHDA and CDR2 SQIVND (reference sequence). Between the trimmed V and J ends, which lost 3 bases and 6 bases, there was a span of 11 bases. The CDR3 spans 13 residues. The CDR3 reads CASSIGGFHGYTF. The CDR3 region has the DNA TGTGCCAGTAGTATTGGAGGTTTCCATGGCTACACCTTC.

This clone appeared a single time. The gene calls are TRBV10-3 and TRBJ2-7; possible D gene TRBD1, 7 bases. With 6 bases removed from V and 0 bases from J, the gap between germline ends came to 15 bases. CDR3 length equals 15 residues. Germline V lookup: CDR1 ENHRY, CDR2 SYGVKD. CDR3 region: CAIRPEGAFSYEQYF. DNA of the CDR3: TGTGCCATCAGACCGGAGGGGGCGTTCTCCTACGAGCAGTACTTC.

This sequence joins TRBV5-1 and TRBJ1-5; 9 bases align to TRBD1. From germline, CDR1 is SGHRS and CDR2 YFSETQ. Trimming took 1 base from V and 4 from J; bases not matched to a gene: 3. This CDR3 is built from 15 residues. This CDR3 reads CASSLLGTGNQPQHF. The CDR3 nucleotides read TGCGCCAGCAGCTTGTTAGGGACAGGGAATCAGCCCCAGCATTTT.

The chain links TRBV5-6 to TRBJ1-4; 7 nucleotides agree with TRBD1. V trimming: 4 bases; J trimming: 3 bases; junction bases outside the gene matches: 6. CDR1 is SGHDT, CDR2 YYEEEE, per germline. This CDR3 region has 15 residues. The CDR3 region is CASSVPGQPNEKLFF. CDR3 bases: TGTGCCAGCAGCGTCCCGGGACAGCCTAATGAAAAACTGTTTTTT.

In its sample, this clone was seen once. The chain employs TRBV4-2 and TRBJ1-2; D may be TRBD1 (6 bases). The CDR3 has 15 amino acids. Trimming removed 4 bases at V and 5 bases at J, with 17 bases between. Germline V gene lookup returns CDR1 LGHNA and CDR2 YNFKEQ. CDR3 DNA: TGTGCCAGCAGCCCAGGAGGCAGGGGTTATTATGGCTACACCTTC. Translation: CASSPGGRGYYGYTF.

The gene calls are TRBV2 and TRBJ2-3; 7 bases are a match to TRBD2. The CDR3 is 16 residues long. The J segment lost 0 bases and the V segment lost 1 base, leaving 4 bases of the junction unmatched. CDR1 SNHLY and CDR2 FYNNEI come from the germline V gene. The CDR3 reads CASSEESGISTDTQYF. The CDR3 nucleotides read TGTGCCAGCAGTGAAGAAAGCGGGATAAGCACAGATACGCAGTATTTT.